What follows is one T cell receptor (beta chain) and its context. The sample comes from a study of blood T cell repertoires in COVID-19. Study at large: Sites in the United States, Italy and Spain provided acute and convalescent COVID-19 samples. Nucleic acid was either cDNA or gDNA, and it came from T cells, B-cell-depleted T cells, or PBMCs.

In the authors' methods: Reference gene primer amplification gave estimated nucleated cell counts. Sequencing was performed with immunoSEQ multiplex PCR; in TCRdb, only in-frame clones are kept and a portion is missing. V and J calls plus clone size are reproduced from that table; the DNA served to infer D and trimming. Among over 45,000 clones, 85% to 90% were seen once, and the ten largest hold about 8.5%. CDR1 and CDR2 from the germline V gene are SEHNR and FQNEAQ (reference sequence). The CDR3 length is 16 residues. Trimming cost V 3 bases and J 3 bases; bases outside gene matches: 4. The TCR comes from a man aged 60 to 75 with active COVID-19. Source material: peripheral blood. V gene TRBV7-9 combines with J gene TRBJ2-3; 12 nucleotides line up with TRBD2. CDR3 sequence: CASSLLAGGTTDTQYF. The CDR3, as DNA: TGTGCCAGCAGCTTGCTAGCGGGGGGGACGACAGATACGCAGTATTTT. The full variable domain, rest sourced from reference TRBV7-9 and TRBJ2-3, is DTGVSQNPRHKITKRGQNVTFRCDPISEHNRLYWYRQTLGQGPEFLTYFQNEAQLEKSRLLSDRFSAERPKGSFSTLEIQRTEQGDSAMYLCASSLLAGGTTDTQYFGPGTRLTVL.